Listed here are 14 T cell receptor beta chains from one sample, sequenced in a study of blood T cell repertoires in COVID-19. The data were produced by immunoSEQ multiplex PCR, yet TCRdb's version contains in-frame clones alone and is incomplete. The sample consists of roughly 100,000 clones, around 88% of them appearing once. What was sequenced was peripheral blood. The receptors originated from a human donor in a cohort sampled during active COVID-19.

The gene calls are TRBV5-1 and TRBJ2-7, with D tentatively TRBD2 (5 bases). The germline CDR1 and CDR2 sequences are SGHRS and YFSETQ. The CDR3 is made up of 15 amino acids. Trimming took off 0 bases at V and 0 bases at J, with 10 bases between the two ends. The chain's CDR3 is CASSLETGSSYEQYF. CDR3 bases: TGCGCCAGCAGCTTGGAGACGGGAAGCTCCTACGAGCAGTACTTC.

The V gene is TRBV12-3 or TRBV12-4, the J gene TRBJ1-1; D unclear. Trimming took off 3 bases at V and 6 bases at J, with 8 bases between the two ends. The CDR3 runs to 12 residues. CDR3 residues: CASSFRGAEAFF. In nucleotides, the CDR3 is TGTGCCAGCAGTTTTCGGGGAGCTGAAGCTTTCTTT.

The chain combines TRBV4-1 with TRBJ2-2; the match to TRBD1 covers 9 bases. Germline V lookup: CDR1 MGHRA, CDR2 YSYEKL. This CDR3 has 14 amino acids. The ends lost 11 bases at V and 5 bases at J; junction bases unmatched: 9. The CDR3 sequence is CASRGTGNTGELFF. In nucleotides, the CDR3 is TGCGCCTCACGGGGGACAGGGAATACCGGGGAGCTGTTTTTT.

J is TRBJ2-1 and V is TRBV7-3; tentatively, D is TRBD2 (6 bases). Germline V gene data show CDR1 as SGHTA and CDR2 as FQGTGA. The CDR3 covers 14 residues. The ends were cut back, 1 base at V and 6 bases at J, with 10 bases in the middle. In DNA, the CDR3 is TGTGCCAGCAGCTTAAAACTAGCCTCCAATGAGCAGTTCTTC. It codes for CASSLKLASNEQFF. Together with reference TRBV7-3 and TRBJ2-1, the CDR3 gives the full variable domain: GAGVSQTPSNKVTEKGKYVELRCDPISGHTALYWYRQSLGQGPEFLIYFQGTGAADDSGLPNDRFFAVRPEGSVSTLKIQRTERGDSAVYLCASSLKLASNEQFFGPGTRLTVL.

This chain uses TRBV28 with TRBJ2-1, with 7 bases matching TRBD1. V was clipped by 3 bases and J by 6 bases; unmatched bases: 17. This CDR3 has 18 amino acids. Germline CDR1 is MDHEN and CDR2 is SYDVKM. CDR3 region: CASSFRDRAGAYRNEQFF. CDR3 nucleotide sequence: TGTGCCAGCAGTTTCCGCGACAGGGCAGGAGCGTATCGCAATGAGCAGTTCTTC.

The count of this clone is one. The J gene is TRBJ2-1, the V gene TRBV7-9, with TRBD2 identical over 9 bases. V shed 5 bases and J 3 bases; nucleotides not matched to a gene: 8. Germline assignment: CDR1 SEHNR and CDR2 FQNEAQ (reference sequence). The CDR3 covers 16 residues. The CDR3 DNA follows: TGTGCCAGCAGCCCCCCAGCGACTAGCGGCTACAATGAGCAGTTCTTC. Translating gives CASSPPATSGYNEQFF.

The CDR3 loop reads CASSPRTGGNNEQFF. The CDR3 DNA follows: TGTGCCAGCAGCCCTCGGACAGGGGGCAATAATGAGCAGTTCTTC. The chain couples TRBV5-4 to TRBJ2-1; TRBD1 aligns across 11 bases. The CDR3 totals 15 residues. Germline values: CDR1 SGHNT, CDR2 YYREEE (reference sequence). V was pared by 4 bases and J by 7 bases, with 7 bases of the junction left unmatched.

Only one count was recorded for this clone. This sample includes further DNA sequences coding for the same CDR3. V and J are TRBV14 and TRBJ1-6; D is uncertain. CDR3 length: 17 amino acids. Trimming shortened V by 0 bases and J by 7 bases, and 16 bases separated the two germline ends. Germline lookup yields CDR1 SGHDN and CDR2 FVKESK. CDR3 nucleotide sequence: TGTGCCAGCAGCCAAGATCCCCGCAGGTTTCCGAATTCACCCCTCCACTTT. Amino acid sequence: CASSQDPRRFPNSPLHF.

The rearrangement joins TRBV7-9 to TRBJ2-3; TRBD2 matches at 8 bases. CDR1 and CDR2 from the germline V gene are SEHNR and FQNEAQ (reference sequence). The CDR3 spans 14 residues. Trimming at V came to 7 bases and at J to 0 bases, leaving 3 bases not matched to a gene. The CDR3 DNA is TGTGCCAGCACCGCGGGGGGAAGCACAGATACGCAGTATTTT. It encodes CASTAGGSTDTQYF. Drawing the rest from reference TRBV7-9 and TRBJ2-3, the complete variable domain is DTGVSQNPRHKITKRGQNVTFRCDPISEHNRLYWYRQTLGQGPEFLTYFQNEAQLEKSRLLSDRFSAERPKGSFSTLEIQRTEQGDSAMYLCASTAGGSTDTQYFGPGTRLTVL.

This chain uses TRBV11-3 with TRBJ2-7, with 7 bases matching TRBD2. The CDR3 totals 15 residues. Germline trimming cut 1 base from V and 0 bases from J; bases unmatched to any gene: 3. Looked up from germline, CDR1 is SGHNT and CDR2 is YENEEA. The CDR3 DNA reads TGTGCCAGCAGCTTAGGCGGCGGGAGCTCCTACGAGCAGTACTTC. It specifies CASSLGGGSSYEQYF.

V is TRBV5-1 and J is TRBJ2-3; TRBD2 aligns across 7 bases. With V trimmed by 7 bases and J by 1 base, 6 bases remained unmatched. Germline V gene sequence: CDR1 SGHRS, CDR2 YFSETQ. The CDR3 runs to 14 residues. CDR3 loop: CASGRSGGTDTQYF. The CDR3 DNA is TGCGCCAGCGGGAGGAGCGGGGGCACAGATACGCAGTATTTT.

The V call is TRBV7-2, the J call TRBJ2-7, with D perhaps matching TRBD1 (5 bases). From germline, CDR1 is SGHTA and CDR2 FQGNSA. The CDR3 totals 18 residues. V lost 0 bases to trimming and J lost 6 bases, with 24 bases between them. CDR3 bases: TGTGCCAGCAGCTTAGCGCTAAGTCCGGGCTCAGGGCAGGGCGAGCAGTACTTC. This translates into CASSLALSPGSGQGEQYF.

This sequence joins TRBV28 and TRBJ1-4, with TRBD1 matching 7 bases. This CDR3 has 15 residues. Germline trimming cut 5 bases from V and 5 bases from J; bases unmatched to any gene: 8. The V gene's germline CDR1 is MDHEN and CDR2 SYDVKM. The CDR3 region is CASSPGTAFNEKLFF. As DNA, the CDR3 is TGTGCCAGCAGTCCCGGGACAGCTTTCAATGAAAAACTGTTTTTT. Looking up the rest from reference TRBV28 and TRBJ1-4 gives the full variable domain: DVKVTQSSRYLVKRTGEKVFLECVQDMDHENMFWYRQDPGLGLRLIYFSYDVKMKEKGDIPEGYSVSREKKERFSLILESASTNQTSMYLCASSPGTAFNEKLFFGSGTQLSVL.

This chain links TRBV7-2 with TRBJ1-1, with a weak D call TRBD1 (5 bases). The CDR3 extends over 15 amino acids. V lost 5 bases and J lost 6, with 19 bases in between. CDR1 is SGHTA, CDR2 FQGNSA, per germline. The CDR3 here is CASSPMGEWGAEAFF. The CDR3 nucleotides read TGTGCCAGCAGCCCAATGGGCGAGTGGGGCGCTGAAGCTTTCTTT.